These 14 T cell receptor beta chains share one sample of origin, sequenced in a study of shared clonotypes between healthy human individuals. The table came from immunoSEQ multiplex PCR; TCRdb's copy has only in-frame clones and leaves some out. The sample carries about 2.1 million clones, roughly 95% recorded once. CD45RO-negative, CCR7-positively selected cells formed the naive CD8 fraction, excluding terminally differentiated effector memory CD45RA+ cells. The sample was naive CD8+ T cells from PBMCs. Receptors originate from a young man in good health. Some clones in this sample may be carry-over from other donors' samples.

This clone is a singleton in its sample. The V and J genes are TRBV9 and TRBJ2-3, with D possibly TRBD1 on 5 matching bases. Germline-derived CDR1 and CDR2 are SGDLS and YYNGEE. This CDR3 has 15 residues. Trimming shortened V by 2 bases and J by 1 base, and 11 bases separated the two germline ends. CDR3 DNA sequence: TGTGCCAGCAGCGTTCAGGGAATCGGCACAGATACGCAGTATTTT. This codes for CASSVQGIGTDTQYF.

The chain joins TRBV5-6 to TRBJ2-1; maybe TRBD2 (6 bases). Germline CDR1 is SGHDT and CDR2 is YYEEEE. The CDR3 is made up of 14 amino acids. V was clipped by 2 bases and J by 5 bases, with 11 bases between them. The CDR3 sequence is CASSFPREDNEQFF. CDR3 nucleotide sequence: TGTGCCAGCAGCTTTCCAAGGGAGGACAATGAGCAGTTCTTC.

The chain employs TRBV4-3 and TRBJ2-1, with 9 nucleotides matching TRBD2. The CDR3 extends over 19 amino acids. The V segment lost 3 bases and the J segment 0 bases; nucleotides outside the gene matches: 12. Germline CDR1 reads LGHNA; CDR2 reads YSLEER. Here the CDR3 reads CASSQAGLAEISSYNEQFF. In DNA form, the CDR3 reads TGCGCCAGCAGCCAGGCGGGACTAGCCGAAATTAGCTCCTACAATGAGCAGTTCTTC.

This clone was picked up one time. The J gene is TRBJ1-5, the V gene TRBV7-8, with TRBD1 as a possible D gene (5 bases). The V gene lost 5 bases and the J gene lost 4 bases, with 18 bases spanning the gap. The CDR3 runs to 16 residues. The germline CDR1 and CDR2 sequences are SGHVS and FQNEAQ. CDR3 sequence: CASSEGLIGANQPQHF. The CDR3 DNA reads as TGTGCCAGCAGCGAGGGTCTAATCGGGGCTAATCAGCCCCAGCATTTT.

The rearrangement links TRBV19 to TRBJ2-1; the match to TRBD2 covers 14 bases. The CDR3 runs to 17 residues. Germline CDR1 reads LNHDA; CDR2 reads SQIVND (reference sequence). V was pared by 4 bases and J by 8 bases, with 10 bases of the junction left unmatched. The CDR3 DNA sequence: TGTGCCAGTAGTACAGGGACTAGCGGGAGCCTCACCGATGAGCAGTTCTTC. This encodes CASSTGTSGSLTDEQFF. The full variable domain, its missing parts supplied by reference TRBV19 and TRBJ2-1, is DGGITQSPKYLFRKEGQNVTLSCEQNLNHDAMYWYRQDPGQGLRLIYYSQIVNDFQKGDIAEGYSVSREKKESFPLTVTSAQKNPTAFYLCASSTGTSGSLTDEQFFGPGTRLTVL.

This chain links TRBV6-5 with TRBJ1-2; D remains unclear. Germline values: CDR1 MNHEY, CDR2 SVGAGI. Trimming cost V 5 bases and J 6 bases, with 16 bases left between them. The CDR3 has 14 residues. Written as DNA, the CDR3 is TGTGCCAGCAGTCAAGGCCAGGCTCCCCATGGCTACACCTTC. This codes for CASSQGQAPHGYTF.

This sequence joins TRBV5-4 and TRBJ1-3, with D possibly matching TRBD1 (6 bases). CDR1 and CDR2 from the germline V gene are SGHNT and YYREEE (reference sequence). The CDR3 runs 16 residues. Trimming cost V 4 bases and J 3 bases, with 17 bases left between them. This CDR3 is CASSRFAEGVGNTIYF. CDR3 nucleotides: TGTGCCAGCAGCCGATTCGCGGAGGGGGTTGGAAACACCATATATTTT.

The V call is TRBV6-5, the J call TRBJ2-5; TRBD1 matches at 10 bases. Germline lookup yields CDR1 MNHEY and CDR2 SVGAGI. The J segment lost 5 bases and the V segment lost 5 bases, leaving 8 bases of the junction unmatched. The CDR3 runs 15 residues. The CDR3 coding sequence is TGTGCCAGCAGTCCCGGGACAGGGGAGAGGGAGACCCAGTACTTC. Translating it yields CASSPGTGERETQYF.

This clone has a single count. This chain uses TRBV2 with TRBJ2-7; 11 bases fit TRBD2. In germline, CDR1 is SNHLY, CDR2 FYNNEI. The ends lost 5 bases at V and 1 base at J; junction bases unmatched: 7. CDR3 size: 16 residues. CDR3 bases: TGTGCCAGCAGTAGTGGACTAGCGGGTATGTCCTACGAGCAGTACTTC. Encoded protein: CASSSGLAGMSYEQYF.

The genes are TRBV7-2 and TRBJ2-7, with a possible D match to TRBD2 (7 bases). From germline, CDR1 is SGHTA and CDR2 FQGNSA. V lost 1 base and J 3 bases, leaving 16 bases between the germline ends. The CDR3 covers 16 residues. CDR3 bases: TGTGCCAGCAGCTTAGGGTGGGGGGGACAAGGCTACGAGCAGTACTTC. Protein sequence: CASSLGWGGQGYEQYF.

The rearrangement uses TRBV7-9 and TRBJ2-1; D remains ambiguous. The length of the CDR3 is 16 residues. The V end lost 1 base, the J end lost 0 bases, and 10 bases lay between the germline ends. Germline V gene data show CDR1 as SEHNR and CDR2 as FQNEAQ (reference sequence). In DNA form, the CDR3 reads TGTGCCAGCAGCTTAGTTGTAGGGCCCTCCTACAATGAGCAGTTCTTC. Its translation is CASSLVVGPSYNEQFF. Complete variable domain (other parts from reference TRBV7-9 and TRBJ2-1): DTGVSQNPRHKITKRGQNVTFRCDPISEHNRLYWYRQTLGQGPEFLTYFQNEAQLEKSRLLSDRFSAERPKGSFSTLEIQRTEQGDSAMYLCASSLVVGPSYNEQFFGPGTRLTVL.

The gene calls are TRBV19 and TRBJ2-1; the D is unclear. V lost 0 bases and J 3 bases, leaving 6 bases between the germline ends. From germline, CDR1 is LNHDA and CDR2 SQIVND (reference sequence). The CDR3 covers 14 residues. The DNA of the CDR3 is TGTGCCAGTAGTATAGACTACCTCTACAATGAGCAGTTCTTC. It encodes CASSIDYLYNEQFF.

V usage is TRBV7-2 and J usage is TRBJ2-1, with 10 bases that match TRBD2. CDR3 length equals 15 residues. V was clipped by 4 bases and J by 9 bases; unmatched bases: 9. From germline, CDR1 is SGHTA and CDR2 FQGNSA. CDR3 residues: CASSYLAGVMSEQFF. CDR3 bases: TGTGCCAGCAGCTATCTAGCGGGAGTAATGAGTGAGCAGTTCTTC. Full variable domain (outside the CDR3, taken from reference TRBV7-2 and TRBJ2-1): GAGVSQSPSNKVTEKGKDVELRCDPISGHTALYWYRQSLGQGLEFLIYFQGNSAPDKSGLPSDRFSAERTGGSVSTLTIQRTQQEDSAVYLCASSYLAGVMSEQFFGPGTRLTVL.

On this clone: The sample holds other DNA sequences that translate to the same CDR3. V usage is TRBV19 and J usage is TRBJ2-1, with D possibly TRBD2 on 5 matching bases. The CDR3 length is 15 residues. Trimming removed 1 base from V and 1 base from J, with 8 bases in between. CDR1 and CDR2 from the germline V gene are LNHDA and SQIVND (reference sequence). The CDR3 DNA reads as TGTGCCAGTAGTATAGTCCCGGGATCCTACAATGAGCAGTTCTTC. Its translation: CASSIVPGSYNEQFF.